This TCR beta chain derives from a study of T-cell reconstitution after alpha-beta-depleted transplantation in children. General observations from the study: About two months after transplant, alpha-beta T cells reportedly came from several hundred expanded graft clones. Recipient T cells and thymic progenitors that survived were the source of the high TCRbeta diversity seen at day 60 in some patients.

Germline V gene sequence: CDR1 MDHEN, CDR2 SYDVKM. V shed 2 bases and J shed 8 bases, with 13 bases lying between them. The CDR3 is 14 amino acids. This clonotype occurred a few times. Its antigen is unidentified. Preparation of the TCRbeta library involved a method that used unique molecular identifiers. TCRdb independently ran MiXCR on the PCR reads; one entry per CDR3 protein. The data show 450,000 to 600,000 distinct CDR3 sequences, about 10% seen once. The chain employs TRBV28 and TRBJ2-1; D is unresolved. The sequence came from a child aged 2-15 years with inherited bone marrow failure, due to receive a stem cell transplant. Material: PBMCs, obtained before TCRalphabeta/CD19-depleted stem cell transplant. CDR3 sequence: CASSLGVTPHEQFF. CDR3 DNA: TGTGCCAGCAGTTTAGGGGTAACCCCCCATGAGCAGTTCTTC.